Listed below are T cell receptor beta chains from one sample, sequenced in a study of blood T cell repertoires in COVID-19. TCRdb keeps only in-frame clones here, not all; method: immunoSEQ multiplex PCR. The top ten clones hold about 1% of a sample with a few hundred thousand clones, approximately 92% of them seen once. Sequencing was carried out using PBMCs or T cells enriched from blood (not recorded which). All receptors come from a man aged 18 to 30 who had recovered from COVID-19. Both conserved end residues are part of each CDR3. A D gene is named only where the DNA matches it firmly. Size is stated for part of the rows, as once, few or many counts, or as a class when the clone is expanded.

d_call: TRBD1; j_call: TRBJ1-2; clone_size: NA; v_call: TRBV9; cdr3_aa: CASSVDPSSSRDRNYGYTF; cdr3_nt: TGTGCCAGCAGCGTAGATCCTTCATCCAGTAGGGACAGGAATTATGGCTACACCTTC
d_call: TRBD1; j_call: TRBJ2-4; clone_size: few; v_call: TRBV14; cdr3_aa: CASSQATGGAKNIQYF; cdr3_nt: TGTGCCAGCAGCCAAGCAACAGGGGGTGCCAAAAACATTCAGTACTTC
d_call: TRBD1; j_call: TRBJ2-7; clone_size: NA; v_call: TRBV19; cdr3_aa: CASSFRQGNFYEQYF; cdr3_nt: TGTGCCAGTAGTTTTCGACAGGGTAATTTCTACGAGCAGTACTTC
d_call: NA; j_call: TRBJ1-4; clone_size: NA; v_call: TRBV2; cdr3_aa: CASSELPTNEKLFF; cdr3_nt: TGTGCCAGCAGTGAACTACCAACTAATGAAAAACTGTTTTTT
d_call: TRBD1; j_call: TRBJ1-2; clone_size: NA; v_call: TRBV19; cdr3_aa: CASDAGQGRGYTF; cdr3_nt: TGTGCCAGTGACGCGGGACAGGGGAGAGGCTACACCTTC
d_call: TRBD1; j_call: TRBJ1-4; clone_size: NA; v_call: TRBV19; cdr3_aa: CASSQTGSGEKLFF; cdr3_nt: TGTGCCAGTAGTCAGACAGGGAGCGGCGAAAAACTGTTTTTT
d_call: NA; j_call: TRBJ2-2; clone_size: NA; v_call: TRBV4-2; cdr3_aa: CASSLDTGELFF; cdr3_nt: TGTGCCAGCAGCCTCGACACCGGGGAGCTGTTTTTT
d_call: NA; j_call: TRBJ1-1; clone_size: NA; v_call: TRBV6-5; cdr3_aa: CASSPDSRYAEAFF; cdr3_nt: TGTGCCAGCAGCCCGGACAGTCGGTATGCTGAAGCTTTCTTT
d_call: NA; j_call: TRBJ1-4; clone_size: NA; v_call: TRBV11-3; cdr3_aa: CASSFRRQNEKLFF; cdr3_nt: TGTGCCAGCAGCTTTCGCAGACAGAATGAAAAACTGTTTTTT
d_call: TRBD1; j_call: TRBJ1-4; clone_size: NA; v_call: TRBV7-2; cdr3_aa: CASSFPGTGNEKLFF; cdr3_nt: TGTGCCAGCAGCTTTCCCGGGACAGGGAATGAAAAACTGTTTTTT
d_call: TRBD2; j_call: TRBJ2-1; clone_size: NA; v_call: TRBV27; cdr3_aa: CASSLFAGGTTNEQFF; cdr3_nt: TGTGCCAGCAGTTTATTCGCGGGAGGCACCACCAATGAGCAGTTCTTC
d_call: NA; j_call: TRBJ2-7; clone_size: NA; v_call: TRBV21-1; cdr3_aa: CASSKDGARDSNHYEQYF; cdr3_nt: TGTGCCAGCAGCAAAGATGGGGCCCGGGACTCCAACCACTACGAGCAGTACTTC
d_call: NA; j_call: TRBJ2-1; clone_size: few; v_call: TRBV18; cdr3_aa: CASQALRDYNEQFF; cdr3_nt: TGTGCCAGCCAAGCTCTACGGGATTACAATGAGCAGTTCTTC
d_call: NA; j_call: TRBJ1-5; clone_size: NA; v_call: TRBV12-3/TRBV12-4; cdr3_aa: CASMLGAGQPQHF; cdr3_nt: TGTGCCAGCATGTTGGGGGCCGGCCAGCCCCAGCATTTT
d_call: NA; j_call: TRBJ1-2; clone_size: NA; v_call: TRBV24-1; cdr3_aa: CATRGQGHGYTF; cdr3_nt: TGTGCCACCAGAGGTCAGGGTCATGGCTACACCTTC
d_call: NA; j_call: TRBJ1-5; clone_size: NA; v_call: TRBV5-4; cdr3_aa: CASSFLAYSNQPQHF; cdr3_nt: TGTGCCAGCAGCTTTTTAGCGTATAGCAATCAGCCCCAGCATTTT
d_call: NA; j_call: TRBJ1-1; clone_size: NA; v_call: TRBV2; cdr3_aa: CASSTGHWTEAFF; cdr3_nt: TGTGCCAGCAGTACAGGGCATTGGACTGAAGCTTTCTTT
d_call: NA; j_call: TRBJ1-2; clone_size: NA; v_call: TRBV28; cdr3_aa: CASTNRLYGYTF; cdr3_nt: TGTGCCAGCACCAACAGGCTCTATGGCTACACCTTC
d_call: TRBD1; j_call: TRBJ1-2; clone_size: NA; v_call: TRBV9; cdr3_aa: CASHSGQGYGYTF; cdr3_nt: TGTGCCAGCCACTCCGGACAGGGCTATGGCTACACCTTC
d_call: NA; j_call: TRBJ2-7; clone_size: NA; v_call: TRBV24-1; cdr3_aa: CATSDPGLRRRSYEQYF; cdr3_nt: TGTGCCACCAGTGATCCCGGACTTAGGAGGAGGTCCTACGAGCAGTACTTC
d_call: NA; j_call: TRBJ2-1; clone_size: NA; v_call: TRBV9; cdr3_aa: CASSVGAMSSNEQFF; cdr3_nt: TGTGCCAGCAGCGTAGGGGCCATGTCATCCAATGAGCAGTTCTTC
d_call: TRBD2; j_call: TRBJ2-5; clone_size: once; v_call: TRBV13; cdr3_aa: CASSSVSGSETQYF; cdr3_nt: TGTGCCAGCAGCTCCGTAAGCGGGAGTGAGACCCAGTACTTC
d_call: TRBD1; j_call: TRBJ2-1; clone_size: NA; v_call: TRBV7-9; cdr3_aa: CASSSGQGDRNEQFF; cdr3_nt: TGTGCCAGCAGTTCCGGACAGGGGGACCGCAATGAGCAGTTCTTC
d_call: NA; j_call: TRBJ2-3; clone_size: NA; v_call: TRBV6-2/TRBV6-3; cdr3_aa: CASSYSASGTTDTQYF; cdr3_nt: TGTGCCAGCAGTTACTCGGCCAGCGGGACAACAGATACGCAGTATTTT
d_call: NA; j_call: TRBJ1-1; clone_size: NA; v_call: TRBV28; cdr3_aa: CASSLGRDTEAFF; cdr3_nt: TGTGCCAGCAGCCTCGGCAGGGACACTGAAGCTTTCTTT
d_call: TRBD1; j_call: TRBJ1-6; clone_size: NA; v_call: TRBV5-4; cdr3_aa: CASSQDRVDSPLHF; cdr3_nt: TGTGCCAGCAGCCAGGACAGGGTGGATTCACCCCTCCACTTT
d_call: TRBD1; j_call: TRBJ1-5; clone_size: many; v_call: TRBV15; cdr3_aa: CATSRVWDRTDQPQHF; cdr3_nt: TGTGCCACCAGCAGAGTTTGGGACAGAACAGATCAGCCCCAGCATTTT
d_call: TRBD2; j_call: TRBJ2-6; clone_size: once; v_call: TRBV27; cdr3_aa: CASSLSGLAGGMVSPGANVLTF; cdr3_nt: TGTGCCAGCAGTTTATCGGGACTAGCGGGAGGAATGGTCTCGCCTGGGGCCAACGTCCTGACTTTC
d_call: NA; j_call: TRBJ2-3; clone_size: NA; v_call: TRBV5-4; cdr3_aa: CASRVGAGSSTDTQYF; cdr3_nt: TGTGCCAGCAGGGTCGGAGCGGGTAGTAGCACAGATACGCAGTATTTT
d_call: NA; j_call: TRBJ2-7; clone_size: NA; v_call: TRBV5-1; cdr3_aa: CASSLGPGAINEQYF; cdr3_nt: TGCGCCAGCAGCTTGGGTCCAGGGGCCATCAACGAGCAGTACTTC
d_call: NA; j_call: TRBJ1-2; clone_size: NA; v_call: TRBV4-1; cdr3_aa: CASSQDLLRDGYTF; cdr3_nt: TGCGCCAGCAGCCAAGATCTACTTCGGGATGGCTACACCTTC
d_call: NA; j_call: TRBJ2-5; clone_size: NA; v_call: TRBV6-5; cdr3_aa: CASSSGGKTQYF; cdr3_nt: TGTGCCAGCAGTTCTGGAGGGAAGACCCAGTACTTC
d_call: NA; j_call: TRBJ1-2; clone_size: NA; v_call: TRBV3-1/TRBV3-2; cdr3_aa: CASSQGGGAGYGYTF; cdr3_nt: TGTGCCAGCAGCCAAGGAGGGGGAGCCGGTTATGGCTACACCTTC
d_call: NA; j_call: TRBJ2-7; clone_size: NA; v_call: TRBV15; cdr3_aa: CATSRDLTDGEQYF; cdr3_nt: TGTGCCACCAGCAGAGATTTAACCGACGGGGAGCAGTACTTC
d_call: NA; j_call: TRBJ2-1; clone_size: NA; v_call: TRBV7-9; cdr3_aa: CAITRGANNEQFF; cdr3_nt: TGTGCCATAACCCGCGGGGCAAACAATGAGCAGTTCTTC
d_call: NA; j_call: TRBJ2-1; clone_size: NA; v_call: TRBV9; cdr3_aa: CASSVVGRVPWSYNEQFF; cdr3_nt: TGTGCCAGCAGCGTAGTAGGCAGGGTCCCATGGTCCTACAATGAGCAGTTCTTC
d_call: TRBD2; j_call: TRBJ2-5; clone_size: NA; v_call: TRBV6-4; cdr3_aa: CASSPFPPTSGKETQYF; cdr3_nt: TGTGCCAGCAGCCCCTTCCCCCCGACTAGCGGGAAAGAGACCCAGTACTTC
d_call: NA; j_call: TRBJ2-5; clone_size: NA; v_call: TRBV11-2; cdr3_aa: CASSLAPGGPETQYF; cdr3_nt: TGTGCCAGCAGCTTAGCGCCAGGGGGGCCAGAGACCCAGTACTTC
d_call: TRBD1; j_call: TRBJ2-5; clone_size: NA; v_call: TRBV27; cdr3_aa: CASQWTGRAQETQYF; cdr3_nt: TGTGCCAGCCAATGGACAGGGCGCGCGCAAGAGACCCAGTACTTC
d_call: TRBD2; j_call: TRBJ2-7; clone_size: NA; v_call: TRBV7-9; cdr3_aa: CASSSTSGQAYEQYF; cdr3_nt: TGTGCCAGCAGCTCGACTAGCGGGCAAGCCTACGAGCAGTACTTC
d_call: TRBD1; j_call: TRBJ1-1; clone_size: NA; v_call: TRBV28; cdr3_aa: CASSLATGGPEAFF; cdr3_nt: TGTGCCAGCAGTTTAGCGACAGGGGGCCCTGAAGCTTTCTTT
d_call: NA; j_call: TRBJ2-7; clone_size: NA; v_call: TRBV3-1/TRBV3-2; cdr3_aa: CASSQGVNSSYEQYF; cdr3_nt: TGTGCCAGCAGCCAAGGGGTAAACAGCTCCTACGAGCAGTACTTC
d_call: TRBD1; j_call: TRBJ2-1; clone_size: NA; v_call: TRBV4-3; cdr3_aa: CASSRGQFYNEQFF; cdr3_nt: TGCGCCAGCAGCCGGGGACAGTTCTACAATGAGCAGTTCTTC
d_call: TRBD1; j_call: TRBJ1-1; clone_size: NA; v_call: TRBV27; cdr3_aa: CASSLWTGGAKRVAFF; cdr3_nt: TGTGCCAGCAGTTTATGGACAGGGGGCGCGAAGCGAGTAGCTTTCTTT
d_call: NA; j_call: TRBJ1-5; clone_size: NA; v_call: TRBV7-2; cdr3_aa: CASSLRGRDQPQHF; cdr3_nt: TGTGCCAGCAGCCTAAGGGGAAGGGATCAGCCCCAGCATTTT
d_call: NA; j_call: TRBJ2-3; clone_size: NA; v_call: TRBV6-5; cdr3_aa: CASSYSSGVSTDTQYF; cdr3_nt: TGTGCCAGCAGTTACTCTAGCGGAGTCAGCACAGATACGCAGTATTTT
d_call: TRBD1; j_call: TRBJ1-4; clone_size: NA; v_call: TRBV5-1; cdr3_aa: CASSLTGGKNEKLFF; cdr3_nt: TGCGCCAGCAGCTTGACAGGGGGGAAGAATGAAAAACTGTTTTTT
d_call: TRBD2; j_call: TRBJ2-3; clone_size: NA; v_call: TRBV11-2; cdr3_aa: CASSLVRGGRTDTQYF; cdr3_nt: TGTGCCAGCAGCTTAGTGCGGGGGGGCCGGACAGATACGCAGTATTTT
d_call: NA; j_call: TRBJ2-3; clone_size: NA; v_call: TRBV3-1/TRBV3-2; cdr3_aa: CASSPTGPDTQYF; cdr3_nt: TGTGCCAGCAGCCCCACAGGGCCAGATACGCAGTATTTT
d_call: NA; j_call: TRBJ2-7; clone_size: NA; v_call: TRBV7-3; cdr3_aa: CASVALEQYF; cdr3_nt: TGTGCCAGCGTGGCCCTCGAGCAGTACTTC